The 20 T cell receptor beta chains listed next were all sequenced from one sample in a study of T cells in Graves' hyperthyroidism and ophthalmopathy. TCR beta CDR3 regions were amplified from RNA transcripts. The primer set for the first-round RT-PCR of the TCR CDR3 was HTBI. TCRdb redid the calling of the multiplex PCR reads with MiXCR, one entry per CDR3 protein. The data hold fewer than 650,000 distinct CDR3 sequences, with 14% observed a single time. Specimen: blood. These receptors all stem from a woman in her forties with Graves' hyperthyroidism.

The V gene is TRBV10-3, the J gene TRBJ2-5; D gene ambiguous. Deletions cut 6 bases from V and 1 base from J, with 9 bases between. CDR3 size: 13 residues. Germline V gene data show CDR1 as ENHRY and CDR2 as SYGVKD. In DNA, the CDR3 is TGTGCCATCAGGGGCGATGGCCAAGAGACCCAGTACTTC. This sequence encodes CAIRGDGQETQYF.

This clonotype was observed a few times. One end of the junction varies from germline; a read error may be responsible. The chain couples TRBV6-1 to TRBJ1-2; D is uncertain. Germline V CDR1 and CDR2: MNHNS, SASEGT. There are 13 residues in the CDR3. Here the CDR3 DNA reads TGTGCCAGCACTGAAGCGGGGAACTATGGCTACACCTTC. Protein product: CASTEAGNYGYTF.

This clonotype has ten or more counts. This rearrangement joins TRBV11-2 to TRBJ2-7; 9 bases match TRBD1. Losses at the gene ends were 6 bases for V and 6 bases for J; bases not matched to a gene: 6. Looked up from germline, CDR1 is SGHAT and CDR2 is FQNNGV. The CDR3 runs to 13 residues. The CDR3 loop reads CASSSTGGAEQYF. In DNA, the CDR3 is TGTGCCAGCAGTAGTACAGGGGGCGCCGAGCAGTACTTC.

This clonotype was seen at least ten times. The chain links TRBV7-2 to TRBJ1-4; 7 nucleotides match TRBD1. Germline lookup yields CDR1 SGHTA and CDR2 FQGNSA. The J segment lost 5 bases and the V segment lost 5 bases, leaving 5 bases of the junction unmatched. The CDR3 runs 14 residues. CDR3 sequence reads: CASSRGPGNEKLFF. CDR3 in DNA: TGTGCCAGCAGCAGGGGGCCTGGAAATGAAAAACTGTTTTTT.

This clonotype occurred many times. This chain links TRBV11-1 with TRBJ2-3; weak D call: TRBD1 (6 bases). Per the germline V gene, CDR1 is SGHAT and CDR2 is FQDESV (reference sequence). Deletions cut 3 bases from V and 0 bases from J, with 10 bases between. The CDR3 runs to 15 residues. CDR3 in DNA: TGTGCCAGCAGCTTGCAGGGGTCTAGCACAGATACGCAGTATTTT. Translated: CASSLQGSSTDTQYF.

This clonotype was detected ten times or more. This chain uses TRBV30 with TRBJ1-1; D may be TRBD1 (6 bases). The germline V and J ends were trimmed by 3 bases and 4 bases, with 9 bases remaining between them. The CDR3 sequence is 12 residues long. Per the germline V gene, CDR1 is GTSNPN and CDR2 is SVGIG (reference sequence). As DNA, the CDR3 is TGTGCCTGGAGAAAAGGGGGCACTGAAGCTTTCTTT. Encoded protein: CAWRKGGTEAFF. The whole variable domain, filled in from reference TRBV30 and TRBJ1-1, reads SQTIHQWPATLVQPVGSPLSLECTVEGTSNPNLYWYRQAAGRGLQLLFYSVGIGQISSEVPQNLSASRPQDRQFILSSKKLLLSDSGFYLCAWRKGGTEAFFGQGTRLTVV.

This clonotype was observed many times. The J gene is TRBJ1-5, the V gene TRBV27; 10 nucleotides match TRBD1. This CDR3 has 15 residues. V lost 3 bases and J lost 7; bases outside the gene matches: 6. Germline CDR1 is MNHEY and CDR2 is SMNVEV (reference sequence). CDR3 residues: CASSLTGGVWQPQHF. DNA for the CDR3: TGTGCCAGCAGTTTGACAGGGGGCGTCTGGCAGCCCCAGCATTTT.

At least ten counts were recorded for this clonotype. The rearrangement links TRBV2 to TRBJ1-6; D perhaps matches TRBD1 (5 bases). From germline, CDR1 is SNHLY and CDR2 FYNNEI. The germline V and J ends were trimmed by 5 bases and 7 bases, with 9 bases remaining between them. The length of the CDR3 is 13 residues. The chain's CDR3 is CASSWGINSPLHF. Written as DNA, the CDR3 is TGTGCCAGCAGTTGGGGCATCAATTCACCCCTCCACTTT.

The sample holds many counts of this clonotype. The chain joins TRBV27 to TRBJ2-3, with 11 bases fitting TRBD2. The CDR3 has 17 amino acids. Looked up from germline, CDR1 is MNHEY and CDR2 is SMNVEV (reference sequence). V shed 6 bases, J shed 0 bases, and the junction held 8 bases outside the gene matches. CDR3 in amino acids: CASSPWTSGPSTDTQYF. For the CDR3, the DNA is TGTGCCAGCAGCCCTTGGACTAGCGGGCCGAGCACAGATACGCAGTATTTT.

This clonotype was seen many times. This chain links TRBV11-2 with TRBJ2-7; no firm D call. Looked up from germline, CDR1 is SGHAT and CDR2 is FQNNGV. V shed 2 bases and J shed 1 base, with 12 bases lying between them. This CDR3 is 15 amino acids long. DNA for the CDR3: TGTGCCAGCAGCTTAAGGGTTAGGGCATCCTACGAGCAGTACTTC. Its protein is CASSLRVRASYEQYF.

This clonotype was detected once. CDR3 sequence (DNA): TGTGCCAGCAGAACGACCGGGACTGATAGCAATCAGCCCCAGCATTTT. As protein: CASRTTGTDSNQPQHF. The chain links TRBV28 to TRBJ1-5, with D maybe TRBD1 (5 bases). The CDR3 totals 16 residues. V was pared by 6 bases and J by 0 bases, with 15 bases between. The germline CDR1 and CDR2 sequences are MDHEN and SYDVKM.

This clonotype was found a few times. This chain joins TRBV11-2 and TRBJ2-7; TRBD2 agrees at 10 bases. The germline gives CDR1 SGHAT, CDR2 FQNNGV. Losses at the gene ends were 3 bases for V and 2 bases for J; bases not matched to a gene: 4. The CDR3 consists of 15 residues. CDR3 loop: CASSFSSGRPYEQYF. DNA of the CDR3: TGTGCCAGCAGCTTTTCTAGCGGGAGACCCTACGAGCAGTACTTC.

The rearrangement uses TRBV12-5 and TRBJ1-3, with a weak D call TRBD1 (6 bases). CDR1 is LGHNT, CDR2 FRNRAP, per germline. Trimming took off 5 bases at V and 7 bases at J, with 21 bases between the two ends. This CDR3 contains 16 residues. The CDR3 nucleotides read TGTGCTAGTGGTCCATATATGGGACACCAAGTGAACACCATATATTTT. This gives the protein CASGPYMGHQVNTIYF.

This clonotype was detected a few times. V usage is TRBV12-3 or TRBV12-4 and J usage is TRBJ2-7; unclear D gene. The germline V and J ends were trimmed by 3 bases and 5 bases, with 8 bases remaining between them. This CDR3 region has 12 residues. CDR3 residues: CASSLSVNEQYF. In nucleotides, the CDR3 is TGTGCCAGCAGTTTGTCGGTGAACGAGCAGTACTTC.

This clonotype came up many times. J is TRBJ2-5 and V is TRBV30, with TRBD1 matching 9 bases. The ends lost 4 bases at V and 5 bases at J; junction bases unmatched: 5. Germline V gene data show CDR1 as GTSNPN and CDR2 as SVGIG (reference sequence). The CDR3 loop spans 13 amino acids. The CDR3 DNA is TGTGCCTGGAAGGACAGGGGCTGGGAGACCCAGTACTTC. Residues: CAWKDRGWETQYF.

About this clonotype: With a much larger clone just one base away, this may be a read error. The CDR3 DNA reads TGTGCCTGGAGTGCACAGTCTAACTATGGCTACACCTTC. It specifies CAWSAQSNYGYTF. This chain uses TRBV30 with TRBJ1-2; no clear D. The CDR3 is 13 residues long. Germline V gene lookup returns CDR1 GTSNPN and CDR2 SVGIG (reference sequence). Trimming pared 1 base from V and 0 bases from J, leaving 6 bases between.

J is TRBJ2-2 and V is TRBV7-3, with a weak D call TRBD2 (6 bases). This CDR3 has 13 residues. V lost 5 bases and J lost 7, with 11 bases in between. Germline CDR1 and CDR2: SGHTA and FQGTGA. The CDR3 spells CASSGTVHGELFF. CDR3 sequence (DNA): TGTGCCAGCAGCGGGACTGTCCACGGGGAGCTGTTTTTT.

This chain links TRBV18 with TRBJ2-7; tentatively, D is TRBD1 (6 bases). Deletions cut 6 bases from V and 1 base from J, with 22 bases between. Germline V lookup: CDR1 KGHSH, CDR2 LQKENI. The CDR3 extends over 17 amino acids. The CDR3 spells CASSTQRTGTYSYEQYF. The DNA of the CDR3 is TGTGCCAGCTCGACCCAAAGAACCGGGACATATTCCTACGAGCAGTACTTC. Full variable domain (missing parts from reference TRBV18 and TRBJ2-7): NAGVMQNPRHLVRRRGQEARLRCSPMKGHSHVYWYRQLPEEGLKFMVYLQKENIIDESGMPKERFSAEFPKEGPSILRIQQVVRGDSAAYFCASSTQRTGTYSYEQYFGPGTRLTVT.

This clonotype showed up many times. The chain combines TRBV3-1 with TRBJ1-1; D ambiguous. This CDR3 has 14 amino acids. Germline V gene lookup returns CDR1 LGHDT and CDR2 YNNKEL (reference sequence). The germline V and J ends were trimmed by 0 bases and 1 base, with 6 bases remaining between them. This chain's CDR3 is CASSQDMGNTEAFF. CDR3 DNA sequence: TGTGCCAGCAGCCAAGATATGGGGAACACTGAAGCTTTCTTT. Based on the CDR3 plus reference TRBV3-1 and TRBJ1-1, the full variable domain is DTAVSQTPKYLVTQMGNDKSIKCEQNLGHDTMYWYKQDSKKFLKIMFSYNNKELIINETVPNRFSPKSPDKAHLNLHINSLELGDSAVYFCASSQDMGNTEAFFGQGTRLTVV.

The J gene is TRBJ2-1, the V gene TRBV5-1; the match to TRBD2 covers 10 bases. From germline, CDR1 is SGHRS and CDR2 YFSETQ. J lost 5 bases, V lost 6 bases, and 8 bases had no gene match. The CDR3 sequence is 15 residues long. CDR3 DNA: TGCGCCAGCAACGTCGCTAGCGGGAGTCACAATGAGCAGTTCTTC. Its translation is CASNVASGSHNEQFF.